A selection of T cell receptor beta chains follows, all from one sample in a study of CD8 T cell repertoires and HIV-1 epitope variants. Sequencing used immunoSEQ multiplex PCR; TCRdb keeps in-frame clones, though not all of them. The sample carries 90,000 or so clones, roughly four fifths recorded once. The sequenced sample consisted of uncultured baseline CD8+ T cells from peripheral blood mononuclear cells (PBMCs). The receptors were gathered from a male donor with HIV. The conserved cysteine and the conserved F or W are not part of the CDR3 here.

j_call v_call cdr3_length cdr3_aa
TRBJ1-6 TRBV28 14 ASSLYRSDYNSPLH
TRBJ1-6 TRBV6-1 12 ASSALREDSPLH
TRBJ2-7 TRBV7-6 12 ASSQSTYSNEQY
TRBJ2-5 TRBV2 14 ASSEGLAGSQETQY
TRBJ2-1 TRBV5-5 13 ASSLGWSSYNEQF
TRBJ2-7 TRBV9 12 ASSVGSGGYEQY
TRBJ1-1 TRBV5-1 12 ASSLASLQGEAF
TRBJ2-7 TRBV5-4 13 ASSSGTASSYEQY
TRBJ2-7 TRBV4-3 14 ASSQDWAGGSYEQY
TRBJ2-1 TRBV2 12 ANKKTSGINEQF
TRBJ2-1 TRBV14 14 ASSQVLGSSYNEQF
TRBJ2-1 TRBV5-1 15 ASSLTPDRGAYNEQF
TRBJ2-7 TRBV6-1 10 ASDSNGWEQY
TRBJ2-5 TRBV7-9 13 ASSQGLAGKETQY
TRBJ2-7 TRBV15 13 ATSRNGWGAGEQY
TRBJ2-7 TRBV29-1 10 SVGGPTPEQY
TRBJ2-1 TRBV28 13 ASSFGLAGSNEQF
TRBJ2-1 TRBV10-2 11 ASSEGGTNEQF
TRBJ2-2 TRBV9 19 ASSVAPIMAGGRPNTGELF
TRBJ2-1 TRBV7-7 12 ASSGFGADNEQF
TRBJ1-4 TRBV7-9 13 ASSLSKGNNEKLF
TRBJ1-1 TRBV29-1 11 SVTGNLNTEAF
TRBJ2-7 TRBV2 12 ASSRDRDSYEQY
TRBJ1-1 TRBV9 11 ASSARAPTEAF
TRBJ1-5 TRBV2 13 ASSSGQGGNQPQH
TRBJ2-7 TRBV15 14 ATSREGLAGPYEQY
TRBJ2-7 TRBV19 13 ASSSRDPGSYEQY
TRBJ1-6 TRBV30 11 AWSPGTAGPLH
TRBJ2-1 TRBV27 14 ASSLSEGTIHNEQF
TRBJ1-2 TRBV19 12 ASKTEGTKTGYT
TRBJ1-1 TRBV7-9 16 ASSLVRDRGIGRTEAF
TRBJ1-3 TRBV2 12 ASSQGLTGNTIY
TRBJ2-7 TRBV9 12 ASSAGGPSGEQY
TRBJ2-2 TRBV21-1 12 ASVARANTGELF
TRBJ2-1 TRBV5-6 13 ASSFVDSRGDEQF
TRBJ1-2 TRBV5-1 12 ASSVQGYGHGYT
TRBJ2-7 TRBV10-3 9 AISANAEQY
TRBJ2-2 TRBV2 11 ASSELRTGELF
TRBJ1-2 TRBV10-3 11 AISEDGSYGYT
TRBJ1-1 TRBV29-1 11 SVGEAANTEAF
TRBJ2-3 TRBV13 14 ASSPPGRGRTDTQY
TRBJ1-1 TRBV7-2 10 ASSLSGEKAF
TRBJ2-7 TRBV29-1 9 SGQDSYEQY
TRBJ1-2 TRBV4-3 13 ASSQATGQGYGYT
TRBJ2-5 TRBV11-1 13 ASSRDRGFSETQY
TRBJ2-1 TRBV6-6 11 ASSRLAYNEQF
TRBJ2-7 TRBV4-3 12 ASSQEWGAWEQY
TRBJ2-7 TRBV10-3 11 AISEGMAGEQY
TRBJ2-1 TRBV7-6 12 ASSLVRSNGEQF
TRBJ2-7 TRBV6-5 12 ASSTRDRGHEQY